Listed below are T cell receptor beta chains from one sample, sequenced in a study of Graves' ophthalmopathy and Graves' hyperthyroidism. TCRdb re-called the multiplex PCR reads through MiXCR, storing one row per CDR3 protein. The table lists 650,000 to 800,000 distinct CDR3 sequences, about two fifths of them singletons. Sequenced input: peripheral blood. These receptors all come from an adult man with Graves' ophthalmopathy. CDR3s include the opening cysteine and the closing phenylalanine or tryptophan. A D gene is named only where the DNA matches it firmly. The size field is filled for only some rows; it gives once, few, many or a size class.

abundance	j_gene	d_gene	v_gene	CDR3aa	CDR3nt
.	TRBJ2-7	TRBD2	TRBV29-1	CSVPPGTSGRGNEQYF	TGCAGCGTTCCTCCTGGGACTAGCGGGAGGGGCAATGAGCAGTACTTC
.	TRBJ1-1	.	TRBV29-1	CSSLLDRNTEAFF	TGCAGCAGCCTCCTTGACAGGAACACTGAAGCTTTCTTT
many	TRBJ1-4	TRBD1	TRBV20-1	CSARATDRGLEKLFF	TGCAGTGCTAGAGCCACCGACAGGGGGCTTGAAAAACTGTTTTTT
.	TRBJ2-2	TRBD2	TRBV7-9	CASSSRGVGTEELFF	TGTGCCAGCAGCTCTCGGGGGGTGGGCACCGAGGAGCTGTTTTTT
.	TRBJ1-4	.	TRBV6-1	CASSVISTNEKLFF	TGTGCCAGCAGTGTTATTTCAACTAATGAAAAACTGTTTTTT
.	TRBJ1-1	.	TRBV10-3	CAISASGFQSEAFF	TGTGCCATCAGTGCTAGTGGTTTTCAGTCTGAAGCTTTCTTT
many	TRBJ1-3	.	TRBV2	CASRGSTSGNTIYF	TGTGCCAGCAGAGGAAGTACCTCTGGAAACACCATATATTTT
many	TRBJ2-7	TRBD1	TRBV5-1	CASSTGQTYEQYF	TGCGCCAGCAGCACGGGACAGACCTACGAGCAGTACTTC
.	TRBJ2-7	.	TRBV7-9	CASSLQGGREQYF	TGTGCCAGCAGCTTACAGGGGGGGCGGGAGCAGTACTTC
.	TRBJ2-5	.	TRBV5-1	CASSWGDNQPQYF	TGCGCCAGCAGCTGGGGGGACAATCAGCCCCAGTACTTC
.	TRBJ1-2	.	TRBV30	CAWRTGGAYGYTF	TGTGCCTGGAGGACCGGGGGGGCCTATGGCTACACCTTC
.	TRBJ2-5	TRBD1	TRBV5-6	CASSLRTGGFRETQYF	TGTGCCAGCAGCTTGCGGACAGGGGGCTTCCGAGAGACCCAGTACTTC
.	TRBJ1-3	.	TRBV6-6	CASSYLLGGSGNTIYF	TGTGCCAGCAGTTACCTCCTGGGGGGGTCTGGAAACACCATATATTTT
.	TRBJ1-1	TRBD1	TRBV25-1	CASGTGTGDIMNTEAFF	TGTGCCAGCGGGACCGGGACAGGGGATATCATGAACACTGAAGCTTTCTTT